This TCR beta chain was recovered during a study of T-cell reconstitution after alpha-beta-depleted transplantation in children (dated by TCRdb to the mid-2010s). Concerning the study at large: The study quantitatively tracked T-cell immune reconstitution after TCRalphabeta/CD19-depleted allogeneic hematopoietic cell transplantation in children using TCR repertoire profiling. General findings and caveats noted by the study authors: In some patients, high TCRbeta diversity at day 60 was attributed to recipient T cells and intrathymic progenitors that had survived conditioning. Apparently early alphabetaT-cell count recovery about two months after transplant reportedly relied on only several hundred rapidly expanded clones derived from non-depleted graft cells. The frequencies of hyperexpanded clones fell over the following months, and after one year, T-cell counts and TCRbeta diversity were mostly attributed to newly produced T cells.

The label giving this sample's treatment or condition can be read as: allogeneic hematopoietic cell transplantation with graft depleted of TCRalphabeta T cells and CD19 B cells. The transplant recipients were children given TCRalphabeta/CD19-depleted allogeneic hematopoietic cell grafts. On this clonotype: The specificity of this receptor is unknown. Base qualities are missing; no much larger clone stands one base away.

The CDR3 contains 8 residues, cysteine and valine counted. Only the CDR3 DNA stays, 24 bases, in frame from base 1. For CDR1 and CDR2, the germline V gene lists SGHAT and FQNNGV. Library generation was performed with PCR. Data came from an Illumina HiSeq 2500. TCR library preparation used molecular barcoding, with unique molecular identifiers applied to normalize quantification of the TCRbeta repertoire. TCRdb reprocessing: public reads trimmed at Q25 with fastp, clones called with MiXCR, in-frame beta chains kept. One record per CDR3 amino acid sequence lists the most common genes and DNA. This sample gives roughly 490,000 distinct CDR3 sequences in total; 10% to 12% of them show up just once. The biggest ten clones account for 11% to 15% of the sample.

Sequencing was performed on PBMCs, mostly from graft donor cells, taken 180 days after TCRalphabeta/CD19-depleted stem cell transplant. This TCR was sampled from a female patient aged 2-10 years who had a stem cell transplant for aplastic anemia, so the T cells may come from the graft donor. The rearrangement joined TRBV11-2 to TRBJ2-7; the D gene cannot be named for sure. The DNA sequence is TGTGCCAGCAGCCATTATGACGTC. It specifies CASSHYDV.